The clone carrying this T cell receptor beta chain has a single count. The antigen remains undetermined. These data are taken from a study of shared clonotypes between healthy human individuals. Libraries were prepared by immunoSEQ multiplex PCR; TCRdb keeps only in-frame clonotypes and omits some of them. The table includes 2 million to 3 million clones, more than 85% detected once. The CDR3 is made up of 13 amino acids. After removal of 2 bases from V and 8 bases from J, the junction contained 5 bases not matched to a gene. The V gene's germline CDR1 is SGHRS and CDR2 YFSETQ. Study-level findings and limits: In contrast to clonotypes shared by all four donors, non-shared clonotypes had lower generation probabilities. Rarefaction exposed incomplete sorted-subset sequencing despite large depth. Among the subsets, naive ones generally showed larger estimated richness than memory ones.

This TCR derives from a man younger than 30 in good health. Some clones in this sample may be carry-over from other donors' samples. The chain has TRBV5-1 and TRBJ2-3; TRBD2 matches at 7 bases. Sequences were obtained from naive CD4+ T cells from PBMCs. Specified subset: CD45RA+ positively selected. The CDR3 sequence: CASSLGLVSTQYF. The CDR3, as DNA: TGCGCCAGCAGCTTAGGACTAGTCTCTACGCAGTATTTT. The whole variable domain, remainder taken from reference TRBV5-1 and TRBJ2-3, is KAGVTQTPRYLIKTRGQQVTLSCSPISGHRSVSWYQQTPGQGLQFLFEYFSETQRNKGNFPGRFSGRQFSNSRSEMNVSTLELGDSALYLCASSLGLVSTQYFGPGTRLTVL.